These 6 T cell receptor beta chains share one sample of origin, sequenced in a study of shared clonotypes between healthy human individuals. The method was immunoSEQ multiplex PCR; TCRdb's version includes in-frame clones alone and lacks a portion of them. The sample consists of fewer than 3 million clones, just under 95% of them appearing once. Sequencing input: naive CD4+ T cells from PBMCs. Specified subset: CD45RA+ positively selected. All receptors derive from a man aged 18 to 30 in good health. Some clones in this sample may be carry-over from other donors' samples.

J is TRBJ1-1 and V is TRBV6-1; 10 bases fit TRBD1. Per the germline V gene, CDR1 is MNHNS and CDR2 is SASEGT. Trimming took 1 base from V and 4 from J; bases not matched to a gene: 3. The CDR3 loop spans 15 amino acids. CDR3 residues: CASSEGRTGGTEAFF. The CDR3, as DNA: TGTGCCAGCAGTGAAGGGAGGACAGGGGGCACTGAAGCTTTCTTT.

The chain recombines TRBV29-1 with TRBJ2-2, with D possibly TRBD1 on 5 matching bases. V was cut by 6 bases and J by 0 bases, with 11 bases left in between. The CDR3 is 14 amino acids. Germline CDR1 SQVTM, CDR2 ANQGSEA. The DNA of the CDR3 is TGCAGCGTGGGTGACAGATCGAACACCGGGGAGCTGTTTTTT. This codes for CSVGDRSNTGELFF.

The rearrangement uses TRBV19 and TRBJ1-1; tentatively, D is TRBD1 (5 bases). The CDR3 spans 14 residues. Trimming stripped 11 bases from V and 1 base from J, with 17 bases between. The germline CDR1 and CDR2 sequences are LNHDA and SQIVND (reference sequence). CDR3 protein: CASNLRTPNTEAFF. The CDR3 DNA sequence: TGTGCCTCTAACCTTAGGACACCGAACACTGAAGCTTTCTTT.

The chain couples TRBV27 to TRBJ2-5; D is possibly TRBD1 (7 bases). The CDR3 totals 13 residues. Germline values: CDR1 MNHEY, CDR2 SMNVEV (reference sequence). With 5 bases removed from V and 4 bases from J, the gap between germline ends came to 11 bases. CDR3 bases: TGTGCCAGCAGTCGCCAGGGGGGAGAGACCCAGTACTTC. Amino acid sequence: CASSRQGGETQYF.

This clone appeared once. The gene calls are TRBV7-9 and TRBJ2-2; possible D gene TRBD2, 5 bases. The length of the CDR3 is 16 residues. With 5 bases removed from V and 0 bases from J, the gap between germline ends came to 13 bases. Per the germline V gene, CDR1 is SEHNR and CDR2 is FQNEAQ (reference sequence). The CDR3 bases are TGTGCCAGCAGCCCCGGGGAACGGACGAACACCGGGGAGCTGTTTTTT. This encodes CASSPGERTNTGELFF.

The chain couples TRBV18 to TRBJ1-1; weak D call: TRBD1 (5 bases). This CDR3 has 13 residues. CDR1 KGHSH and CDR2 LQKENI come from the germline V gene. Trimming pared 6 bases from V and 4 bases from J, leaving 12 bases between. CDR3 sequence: CASSPNGGTEAFF. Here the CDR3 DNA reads TGTGCCAGCTCCCCCAACGGGGGCACTGAAGCTTTCTTT.